A selection of T cell receptor beta chains follows, all from one sample in a study of cytomegalovirus exposure and HLA in healthy donors. Here immunoSEQ multiplex PCR was the method, and the copy in TCRdb shows in-frame clones only, minus some. The sample has 150,000 to 200,000 clones, 80% to 90% seen once. The sequencing input was PBMCs. These receptors all come from a man younger than 30 in good health and CMV-seropositive. Both conserved end residues are part of each CDR3. The order of the fields is CDR3 protein, CDR3 DNA, D gene, clone size, J gene, V gene. A D gene is named only where the DNA matches it firmly. The size field is filled for only some rows; it gives once, few, many or a size class.

CDR3 protein: CASSLSRGLTFF
CDR3 DNA: TGTGCCAGCAGTTTATCCAGGGGGCTGACTTTCTTT
D gene: TRBD1
clone size: .
J gene: TRBJ1-1
V gene: TRBV27

CDR3 protein: CASSQDPNRGRPDEQYF
CDR3 DNA: TGTGCCAGCAGCCAAGATCCAAACAGGGGGCGACCCGACGAGCAGTACTTC
D gene: TRBD1
clone size: .
J gene: TRBJ2-7
V gene: TRBV14

CDR3 protein: CASSRDTIYF
CDR3 DNA: TGTGCCAGCAGTCGGGACACCATATATTTT
D gene: .
clone size: once
J gene: TRBJ1-3
V gene: TRBV7-9

CDR3 protein: CASSQDSLLSSYNSPLHF
CDR3 DNA: TGTGCCAGCAGCCAAGACTCTCTCCTCAGCTCCTATAATTCACCCCTCCACTTT
D gene: .
clone size: .
J gene: TRBJ1-6
V gene: TRBV4-2

CDR3 protein: CASSNTGNTEAFF
CDR3 DNA: TGTGCCAGCAGCAATACAGGGAACACTGAAGCTTTCTTT
D gene: .
clone size: .
J gene: TRBJ1-1
V gene: TRBV11-2

CDR3 protein: CASSAGSQPQHF
CDR3 DNA: TGTGCCAGCTCAGCGGGGAGTCAGCCCCAGCATTTT
D gene: .
clone size: once
J gene: TRBJ1-5
V gene: TRBV18

CDR3 protein: CASSLDRTYEQYF
CDR3 DNA: TGTGCCAGCAGCTTAGACAGGACCTACGAGCAGTACTTC
D gene: .
clone size: few
J gene: TRBJ2-7
V gene: TRBV11-3

CDR3 protein: CASTRDREGYTF
CDR3 DNA: TGTGCCAGCACCAGGGACAGGGAAGGCTACACCTTC
D gene: TRBD1
clone size: .
J gene: TRBJ1-2
V gene: TRBV7-2

CDR3 protein: CASSVDSGGLGDTQYF
CDR3 DNA: TGTGCCAGCAGCGTAGATAGCGGGGGGCTGGGAGATACGCAGTATTTT
D gene: TRBD2
clone size: .
J gene: TRBJ2-3
V gene: TRBV9

CDR3 protein: CATSRDPFADTQYF
CDR3 DNA: TGTGCCACCAGCAGAGACCCGTTTGCAGATACGCAGTATTTT
D gene: .
clone size: once
J gene: TRBJ2-3
V gene: TRBV15

CDR3 protein: CASSKRTGAYEQYF
CDR3 DNA: TGCGCCAGCAGCAAAAGGACAGGGGCCTACGAGCAGTACTTC
D gene: TRBD1
clone size: .
J gene: TRBJ2-7
V gene: TRBV5-1

CDR3 protein: CASRTAGTGAALGGYTF
CDR3 DNA: TGTGCCAGCAGGACTGCCGGGACAGGGGCCGCTCTGGGTGGCTACACCTTC
D gene: TRBD1
clone size: .
J gene: TRBJ1-2
V gene: TRBV5-4

CDR3 protein: CASSETSGSSPLHF
CDR3 DNA: TGTGCCAGCAGTGAAACCTCCGGGAGCTCACCCCTCCACTTT
D gene: .
clone size: .
J gene: TRBJ1-6
V gene: TRBV6-1

CDR3 protein: CASRERGGRQTQYF
CDR3 DNA: TGTGCCAGCAGGGAGCGGGGGGGCCGGCAGACCCAGTACTTC
D gene: TRBD2
clone size: .
J gene: TRBJ2-5
V gene: TRBV6-1

CDR3 protein: CASSILDRGAHEQYF
CDR3 DNA: TGTGCCAGTAGTATCTTGGACAGGGGAGCCCACGAGCAGTACTTC
D gene: TRBD1
clone size: .
J gene: TRBJ2-7
V gene: TRBV19

CDR3 protein: CASSSPQGANTGELFF
CDR3 DNA: TGTGCCAGCAGCTCCCCACAGGGGGCGAACACCGGGGAGCTGTTTTTT
D gene: TRBD1
clone size: .
J gene: TRBJ2-2
V gene: TRBV11-3

CDR3 protein: CASSSDRGLIGYTF
CDR3 DNA: TGTGCCAGCAGCTCGGACAGGGGGCTCATCGGCTACACCTTC
D gene: TRBD1
clone size: .
J gene: TRBJ1-2
V gene: TRBV7-2

CDR3 protein: CASSVAGGVTDTQYF
CDR3 DNA: TGTGCCAGCAGCGTTGCGGGGGGGGTTACAGATACGCAGTATTTT
D gene: TRBD2
clone size: .
J gene: TRBJ2-3
V gene: TRBV9

CDR3 protein: CSVEDRGQGGGYTF
CDR3 DNA: TGCAGCGTTGAAGATCGAGGGCAGGGGGGTGGCTACACCTTC
D gene: TRBD1
clone size: .
J gene: TRBJ1-2
V gene: TRBV29-1

CDR3 protein: CASSQDYARDEKLFF
CDR3 DNA: TGCGCCAGCAGCCAAGATTATGCGCGAGATGAAAAACTGTTTTTT
D gene: .
clone size: .
J gene: TRBJ1-4
V gene: TRBV4-3

CDR3 protein: CASSLAPGNTEAFF
CDR3 DNA: TGCGCCAGCAGCTTGGCCCCGGGGAATACTGAAGCTTTCTTT
D gene: .
clone size: .
J gene: TRBJ1-1
V gene: TRBV5-1

CDR3 protein: CASTSTAGDEKLFF
CDR3 DNA: TGTGCCAGCACATCGACAGCCGGTGATGAAAAACTGTTTTTT
D gene: .
clone size: .
J gene: TRBJ1-4
V gene: TRBV9

CDR3 protein: CASSQDPVRATNEKLFF
CDR3 DNA: TGCGCCAGCAGCCAAGATCCTGTGAGGGCAACTAATGAAAAACTGTTTTTT
D gene: .
clone size: once
J gene: TRBJ1-4
V gene: TRBV4-3

CDR3 protein: CASSPSGALYEQYF
CDR3 DNA: TGTGCCAGCAGTCCCTCAGGGGCCCTCTACGAGCAGTACTTC
D gene: .
clone size: .
J gene: TRBJ2-7
V gene: TRBV6-5

CDR3 protein: CASSIMDRGHGYTF
CDR3 DNA: TGTGCCAGCAGCATAATGGACAGGGGCCATGGCTACACCTTC
D gene: TRBD1
clone size: .
J gene: TRBJ1-2
V gene: TRBV7-8

CDR3 protein: CSARGQYGYTF
CDR3 DNA: TGCAGTGCTAGAGGGCAGTATGGCTACACCTTC
D gene: .
clone size: .
J gene: TRBJ1-2
V gene: TRBV20-1

CDR3 protein: CASSSQAGTGQYF
CDR3 DNA: TGTGCCAGCAGCTCACAAGCGGGGACGGGGCAGTACTTC
D gene: TRBD2
clone size: few
J gene: TRBJ2-7
V gene: TRBV5-4

CDR3 protein: CASSGGQASNQPQHF
CDR3 DNA: TGTGCCAGCAGTGGAGGGCAGGCAAGCAATCAGCCCCAGCATTTT
D gene: .
clone size: .
J gene: TRBJ1-5
V gene: TRBV6-1

CDR3 protein: CASSQEQGTQYF
CDR3 DNA: TGCGCCAGCAGCCAAGAACAGGGTACGCAGTACTTC
D gene: .
clone size: .
J gene: TRBJ2-7
V gene: TRBV4-1

CDR3 protein: CASSSPSGGATETQYF
CDR3 DNA: TGTGCCAGCAGCTCCCCTAGCGGGGGGGCCACGGAGACCCAGTACTTC
D gene: TRBD2
clone size: .
J gene: TRBJ2-5
V gene: TRBV7-2

CDR3 protein: CASSIGQGTEAFF
CDR3 DNA: TGTGCCAGCAGCATAGGACAGGGCACTGAAGCTTTCTTT
D gene: TRBD1
clone size: .
J gene: TRBJ1-1
V gene: TRBV13

CDR3 protein: CASSLFSGGAGTGELFF
CDR3 DNA: TGTGCCAGCAGCCTATTTAGCGGGGGGGCCGGTACCGGGGAGCTGTTTTTT
D gene: TRBD2
clone size: few
J gene: TRBJ2-2
V gene: TRBV7-6

CDR3 protein: CASSSGRPYEQYF
CDR3 DNA: TGTGCCAGCAGTTCAGGCAGGCCCTACGAGCAGTACTTC
D gene: .
clone size: .
J gene: TRBJ2-7
V gene: TRBV7-9

CDR3 protein: CASSLSGAPNTEAFF
CDR3 DNA: TGTGCCAGCAGCTTAAGTGGGGCCCCGAACACTGAAGCTTTCTTT
D gene: .
clone size: .
J gene: TRBJ1-1
V gene: TRBV7-2

CDR3 protein: CASSSGTGGTEAFF
CDR3 DNA: TGTGCCAGCAGTTCCGGGACAGGGGGCACTGAAGCTTTCTTT
D gene: TRBD1
clone size: .
J gene: TRBJ1-1
V gene: TRBV6-4

CDR3 protein: CASSLRGGEVGGYTF
CDR3 DNA: TGTGCCAGCAGCTTACGTGGAGGGGAAGTTGGCGGCTACACCTTC
D gene: .
clone size: .
J gene: TRBJ1-2
V gene: TRBV7-2

CDR3 protein: CASSRPGTDNEQFF
CDR3 DNA: TGTGCCAGCAGCCGGCCGGGGACTGACAATGAGCAGTTCTTC
D gene: .
clone size: .
J gene: TRBJ2-1
V gene: TRBV11-3

CDR3 protein: CASSGGGSGANGLTF
CDR3 DNA: TGTGCCAGCAGTGGGGGGGGCTCTGGGGCCAACGGCCTGACTTTC
D gene: .
clone size: .
J gene: TRBJ2-6
V gene: TRBV6-1

CDR3 protein: CASSQDVSTIGYTF
CDR3 DNA: TGCGCCAGCAGCCAAGACGTTAGCACTATTGGCTACACCTTC
D gene: .
clone size: .
J gene: TRBJ1-2
V gene: TRBV4-3

CDR3 protein: CASSSPGHTNEKLFF
CDR3 DNA: TGCGCCAGCAGCTCGCCGGGACACACTAATGAAAAACTGTTTTTT
D gene: .
clone size: .
J gene: TRBJ1-4
V gene: TRBV4-1

CDR3 protein: CASTTLPDTQYF
CDR3 DNA: TGTGCCAGCACCACTCTCCCAGATACGCAGTATTTT
D gene: .
clone size: .
J gene: TRBJ2-3
V gene: TRBV7-9

CDR3 protein: CASRPRMRGNYGYTF
CDR3 DNA: TGTGCCAGCAGGCCTAGAATGAGGGGGAACTATGGCTACACCTTC
D gene: .
clone size: .
J gene: TRBJ1-2
V gene: TRBV6-5

CDR3 protein: CASTPSGLPWDTQYF
CDR3 DNA: TGTGCCAGCACCCCTAGCGGGCTACCCTGGGATACGCAGTATTTT
D gene: TRBD2
clone size: .
J gene: TRBJ2-3
V gene: TRBV7-9